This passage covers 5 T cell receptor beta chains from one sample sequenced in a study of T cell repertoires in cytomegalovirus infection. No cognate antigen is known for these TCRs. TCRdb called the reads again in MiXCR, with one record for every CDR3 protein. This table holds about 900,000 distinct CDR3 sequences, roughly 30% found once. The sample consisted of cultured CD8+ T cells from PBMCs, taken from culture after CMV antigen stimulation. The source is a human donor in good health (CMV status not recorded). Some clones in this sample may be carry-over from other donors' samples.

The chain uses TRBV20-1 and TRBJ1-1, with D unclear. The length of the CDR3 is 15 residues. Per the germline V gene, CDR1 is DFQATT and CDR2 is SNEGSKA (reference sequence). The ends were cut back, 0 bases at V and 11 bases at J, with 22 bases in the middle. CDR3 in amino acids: CSAREGLIVDSGAFF. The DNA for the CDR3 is TGCAGTGCTAGAGAGGGCCTCATAGTGGACTCCGGGGCTTTCTTT.

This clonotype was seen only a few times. The CDR3 region is CASSLAGGHGYTF. DNA for the CDR3: TGTGCCAGCAGTTTAGCGGGGGGCCATGGCTACACCTTC. The chain has TRBV12-3 or TRBV12-4 and TRBJ1-2, with D maybe TRBD1 (6 bases). Trimming left V 0 bases short and J 6 bases short, with 8 bases between. This CDR3 comprises 13 residues.

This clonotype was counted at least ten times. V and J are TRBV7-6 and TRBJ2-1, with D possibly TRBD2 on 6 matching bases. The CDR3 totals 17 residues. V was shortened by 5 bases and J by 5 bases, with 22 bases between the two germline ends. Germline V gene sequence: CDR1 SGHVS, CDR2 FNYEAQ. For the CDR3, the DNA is TGTGCCAGCAGCCCGGTTAGACGGGGGAGTGGGGACAATGAGCAGTTCTTC. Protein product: CASSPVRRGSGDNEQFF.

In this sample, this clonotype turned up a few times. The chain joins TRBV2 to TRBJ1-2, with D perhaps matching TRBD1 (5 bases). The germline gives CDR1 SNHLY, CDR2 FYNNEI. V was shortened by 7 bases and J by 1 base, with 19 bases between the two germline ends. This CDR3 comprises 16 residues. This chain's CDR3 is CASIGQGPNLNYGYTF. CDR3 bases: TGTGCCAGCATCGGGCAGGGACCTAATCTTAACTATGGCTACACCTTC.

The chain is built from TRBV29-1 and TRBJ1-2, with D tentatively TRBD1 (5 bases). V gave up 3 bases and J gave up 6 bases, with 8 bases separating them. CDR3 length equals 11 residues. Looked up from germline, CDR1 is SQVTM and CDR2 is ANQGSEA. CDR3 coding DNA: TGCAGCGTTGATTTGGGGGATGGCTACACCTTC. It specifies CSVDLGDGYTF.